The clone carrying this T cell receptor beta chain was seen just once. CDR3 length: 15 amino acids. Germline CDR1 SGHRS, CDR2 YFSETQ. V lost 0 bases and J 5 bases, leaving 11 bases between the germline ends. The age range of participants was about 18 to 90 years, with residence in roughly 25 US areas. Within the 2 weeks before study entry, each person in the exposed group met a COVID-19 case. Original processing methods: Amplification of reference gene primers was used by the study to estimate nucleated cell counts. The protocol was immunoSEQ multiplex PCR, while the TCRdb copy is restricted to in-frame clones and leaves out a portion. V and J calls and clone size are those listed in that table; D and trimming were worked out from the DNA. The sample records 350,000 to 450,000 clones, roughly nine tenths being singletons. The record originates from a study of blood T cell repertoires in COVID-19. About the research overall: COVID-19 samples collected from the United States, Italy and Spain covered acute and convalescent phases.

This chain uses TRBV5-1 with TRBJ1-4; D possibly corresponds to TRBD1 (5 bases). The specimen sequenced was PBMCs or T cells enriched from blood (not recorded which). The clonotype originates from a woman between 40 and 55 years old who had been exposed to COVID-19. DNA for the CDR3: TGCGCCAGCAGCTTGGCGGGACTGCTGAATGAAAAACTGTTTTTT. This codes for CASSLAGLLNEKLFF.